This T cell receptor beta chain was captured by sequencing in a study of OX40 agonist ivuxolimab in advanced cancers. Findings of the study overall: Researchers report that CD8+ T cells had, on average, more expanded clones than CD4+. Blood T cells, both CD4+ and CD8+, expanded clonally by week 6 at 0.1 to 3.0 mg/kg. Among the least clonally expanded were partial responders at 0.1-3.0 mg/kg. Low normalized clonal expansion also occurred in some nonresponding patients.

Generated by immunoSEQ multiplex PCR, the TCRdb table keeps only in-frame clones and is missing some. The sample lists around 94,000 clones; around nine tenths were seen once. A remark on this clone: Its specificity is unknown.

This CDR3 spans 13 amino acids. The ends lost 4 bases at V and 4 bases at J; junction bases unmatched: 2. Germline assignment: CDR1 MGHRA and CDR2 YSYEKL. V and J are TRBV4-1 and TRBJ2-5; 8 bases match TRBD2. Sequencing used CD4+ or CD8+ T cells sorted from blood, obtained in a trial of the OX40 agonist ivuxolimab. The receptor's source is an adult with an advanced solid tumor such as melanoma, head and neck, liver or kidney cancer. CDR3 in amino acids: CASSLLAGETQYF. The CDR3 nucleotides are TGCGCCAGCAGCCTCCTAGCGGGAGAGACCCAGTACTTC.